This T cell receptor beta chain comes out of a study of early T cells in non-severe SARS-CoV-2 infection. The wider study: Sequencing of bulk RNA from unsorted whole blood was done, without chain pairing. Overall study findings and caveats: Missing private and CD4 specificities, VDJdb matching favored anti-spike CD8 responses.

Concerning this clonotype: Its specificity is not known.

Each cDNA molecule carried a unique molecular identifier. TCRdb passed the 5' RACE reads through MiXCR, listing each CDR3 protein once. The table includes 70,000 or so distinct CDR3 sequences, approximately 10% detected once. The CDR3 sequence is 11 residues long. V was pared by 5 bases and J by 13 bases, with 12 bases between. Germline loops: CDR1 MDHEN, CDR2 SYDVKM. This clonotype was sampled from an adult who was a healthcare worker with PCR-confirmed SARS-CoV-2 infection or an uninfected control (not recorded which). The chain joins TRBV28 to TRBJ2-4; TRBD1 is a possible D gene (7 bases). The specimen sequenced was whole blood. The CDR3 DNA follows: TGTGCCAGCAGTCAGGGGGGAGTGCAGTACTTC. The encoded protein is CASSQGGVQYF.